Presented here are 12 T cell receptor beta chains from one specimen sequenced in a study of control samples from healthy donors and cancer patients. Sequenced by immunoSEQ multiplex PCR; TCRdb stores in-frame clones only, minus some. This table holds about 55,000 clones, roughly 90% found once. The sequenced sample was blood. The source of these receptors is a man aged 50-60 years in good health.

The CDR3 DNA reads TGTGCCAGCAGTTTATGGACAGGGGATGGCTACACCTTC. Translation: CASSLWTGDGYTF. The V call is TRBV27, the J call TRBJ1-2; 9 positions agree with TRBD1. The J segment lost 6 bases and the V segment lost 1 base, leaving 0 bases of the junction unmatched. The CDR3 covers 13 residues. The V gene's germline CDR1 is MNHEY and CDR2 SMNVEV (reference sequence).

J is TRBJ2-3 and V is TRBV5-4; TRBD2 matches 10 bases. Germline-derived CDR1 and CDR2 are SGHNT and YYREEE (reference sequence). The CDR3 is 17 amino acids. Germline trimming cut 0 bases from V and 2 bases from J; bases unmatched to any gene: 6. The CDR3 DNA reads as TGTGCCAGCAGCTTGGGGTCTAGCGGGAGTGTCACAGATACGCAGTATTTT. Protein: CASSLGSSGSVTDTQYF.

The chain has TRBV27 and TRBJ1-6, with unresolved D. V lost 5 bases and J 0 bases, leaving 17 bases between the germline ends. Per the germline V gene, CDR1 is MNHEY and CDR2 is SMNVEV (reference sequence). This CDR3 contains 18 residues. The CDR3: CASSTRPPQSSYNSPLHF. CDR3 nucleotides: TGTGCCAGCAGTACCCGCCCGCCCCAGAGCTCCTATAATTCACCCCTCCACTTT.

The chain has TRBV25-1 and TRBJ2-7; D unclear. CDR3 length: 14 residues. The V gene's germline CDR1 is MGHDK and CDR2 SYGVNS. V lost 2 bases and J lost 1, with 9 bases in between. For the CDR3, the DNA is TGTGCCAGCAGTGAAGGCAGGTCTTCCTACGAGCAGTACTTC. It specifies CASSEGRSSYEQYF.

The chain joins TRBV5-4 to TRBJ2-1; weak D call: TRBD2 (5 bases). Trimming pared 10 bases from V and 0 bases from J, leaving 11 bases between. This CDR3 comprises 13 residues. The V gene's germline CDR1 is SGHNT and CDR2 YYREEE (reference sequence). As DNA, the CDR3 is TGTGCCGGTAGCGATAGCTCCTACAATGAGCAGTTCTTC. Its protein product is CAGSDSSYNEQFF.

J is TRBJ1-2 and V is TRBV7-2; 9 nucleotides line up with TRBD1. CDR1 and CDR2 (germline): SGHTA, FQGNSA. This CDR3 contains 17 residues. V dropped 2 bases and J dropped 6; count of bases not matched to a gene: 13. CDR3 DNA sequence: TGTGCCAGCAGCTTAACGGGACAGGGCCTAATTCTCCATGGCTACACCTTC. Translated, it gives CASSLTGQGLILHGYTF.

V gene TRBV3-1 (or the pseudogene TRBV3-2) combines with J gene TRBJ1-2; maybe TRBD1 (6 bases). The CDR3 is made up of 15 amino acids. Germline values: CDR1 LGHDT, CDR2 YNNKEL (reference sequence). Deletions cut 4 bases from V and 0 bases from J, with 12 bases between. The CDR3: CASSPWDTANYGYTF. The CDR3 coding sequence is TGTGCCAGCAGCCCTTGGGACACCGCTAACTATGGCTACACCTTC.

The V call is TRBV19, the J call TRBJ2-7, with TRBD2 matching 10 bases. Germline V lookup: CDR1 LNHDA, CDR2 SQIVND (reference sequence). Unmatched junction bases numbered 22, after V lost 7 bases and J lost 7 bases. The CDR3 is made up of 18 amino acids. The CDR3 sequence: CASNLGNLAGVLSGEQYF. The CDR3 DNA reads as TGTGCCAGTAACTTGGGGAACCTAGCGGGAGTACTCTCGGGAGAGCAGTACTTC.

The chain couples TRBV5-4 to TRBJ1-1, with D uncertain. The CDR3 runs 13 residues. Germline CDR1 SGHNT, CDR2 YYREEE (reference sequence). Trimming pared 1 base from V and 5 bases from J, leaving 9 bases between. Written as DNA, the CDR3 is TGTGCCAGCAGCTTGTTTCATGGAACTGAAGCTTTCTTT. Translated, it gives CASSLFHGTEAFF.

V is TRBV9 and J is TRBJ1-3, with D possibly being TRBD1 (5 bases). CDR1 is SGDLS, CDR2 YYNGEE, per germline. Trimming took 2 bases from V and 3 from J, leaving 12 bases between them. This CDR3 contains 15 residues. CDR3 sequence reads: CASSVGDAFGNTIYF. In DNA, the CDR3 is TGTGCCAGCAGCGTGGGGGACGCTTTTGGAAACACCATATATTTT.

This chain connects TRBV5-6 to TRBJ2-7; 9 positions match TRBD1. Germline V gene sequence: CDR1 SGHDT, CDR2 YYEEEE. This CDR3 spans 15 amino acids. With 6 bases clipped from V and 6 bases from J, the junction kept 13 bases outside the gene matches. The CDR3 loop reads CASTSTGTGYSEQYF. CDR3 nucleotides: TGTGCCAGCACCTCGACGGGGACAGGGTACTCCGAGCAGTACTTC.

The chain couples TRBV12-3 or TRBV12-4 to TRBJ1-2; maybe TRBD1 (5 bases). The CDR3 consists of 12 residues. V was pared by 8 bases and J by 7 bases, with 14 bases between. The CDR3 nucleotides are TGTGCCAGCTCAAGGGGCGGGGCTGGCTACACCTTC. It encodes CASSRGGAGYTF.